This passage covers 8 T cell receptor beta chains from one sample sequenced in a study of blood T cell repertoires in COVID-19. Using immunoSEQ multiplex PCR, the repertoire was profiled, and TCRdb retains in-frame clones only, with some absent. Seen here are around 15,000 clones, around 70% observed once, and the top ten hold about 13%. Sequenced: peripheral blood. The receptors were sampled from a man aged 60-69 years with acute or convalescent COVID-19.

V usage is TRBV7-2 and J usage is TRBJ2-1; D gene unclear. Trimming removed 6 bases from V and 3 bases from J, with 9 bases in between. This CDR3 region has 13 residues. CDR1 is SGHTA and CDR2 is FQGNSA in the germline V gene. The CDR3 is CASREVGYNEQFF. The CDR3 DNA is TGTGCCAGCAGAGAGGTGGGCTACAATGAGCAGTTCTTC.

The V gene is TRBV29-1, the J gene TRBJ2-7, with D maybe TRBD1 (5 bases). The germline CDR1 and CDR2 sequences are SQVTM and ANQGSEA. This CDR3 spans 15 amino acids. The germline V and J ends were trimmed by 5 bases and 2 bases, with 19 bases remaining between them. CDR3 amino acids: CSVQGPLPKPYEQYF. CDR3 nucleotides: TGCAGCGTTCAGGGCCCCCTACCTAAGCCCTACGAGCAGTACTTC.

The rearrangement uses TRBV7-2 and TRBJ2-7; D is undetermined. The CDR3 consists of 13 residues. The germline V gene has CDR1 SGHTA and CDR2 FQGNSA. Trimming removed 6 bases at V and 2 bases at J, with 11 bases between. The CDR3 coding sequence is TGTGCCAGCAGTGCGGCGGTCCCCTACGAGCAGTACTTC. Its translation is CASSAAVPYEQYF.

The V gene is TRBV18, the J gene TRBJ2-7; 12 bases match TRBD2. Per the germline V gene, CDR1 is KGHSH and CDR2 is LQKENI. The CDR3 is made up of 16 amino acids. Trimming took 1 base from V and 2 from J; bases not matched to a gene: 3. The CDR3 protein is CASSPQWTSGTYEQYF. The CDR3 coding sequence is TGTGCCAGCTCACCACAGTGGACTAGCGGGACCTACGAGCAGTACTTC. The full variable domain, in which reference TRBV18 and TRBJ2-7 provide the parts outside the CDR3, is NAGVMQNPRHLVRRRGQEARLRCSPMKGHSHVYWYRQLPEEGLKFMVYLQKENIIDESGMPKERFSAEFPKEGPSILRIQQVVRGDSAAYFCASSPQWTSGTYEQYFGPGTRLTVT.

This clone has more than one count but fewer than ten. The V call is TRBV15, the J call TRBJ2-2; possible D gene TRBD1, 5 bases. The CDR3 runs to 17 residues. Germline V gene data show CDR1 as LNHNV and CDR2 as YYDKDF (reference sequence). V was shortened by 3 bases and J by 3 bases, with 17 bases between the two germline ends. In DNA form, the CDR3 reads TGTGCCACCAGCAGGGGTGGACACCGAATTGACACCGGGGAGCTGTTTTTT. This sequence encodes CATSRGGHRIDTGELFF.

The rearrangement links TRBV10-3 to TRBJ1-1; D not resolved. V was clipped by 2 bases and J by 0 bases, with 4 bases between them. Looked up from germline, CDR1 is ENHRY and CDR2 is SYGVKD. This CDR3 contains 13 residues. The CDR3 DNA reads as TGTGCCATCAGTGAGGACATGAACACTGAAGCTTTCTTT. It translates to CAISEDMNTEAFF.

This clone was recorded a few times. This sequence joins TRBV19 and TRBJ1-6, with a weak D call TRBD1 (5 bases). CDR1 is LNHDA, CDR2 SQIVND, per germline (reference sequence). Trimming took off 8 bases at V and 10 bases at J, with 18 bases between the two ends. This CDR3 contains 14 residues. The CDR3 region has the DNA TGTGCCAGTGGCCCTCTTGGGGCGGACTCACCCCTCCACTTT. It encodes CASGPLGADSPLHF.

This clone has more than one count but fewer than ten. This sequence joins TRBV5-1 and TRBJ2-7; 7 bases map to TRBD2. V was clipped by 2 bases and J by 3 bases; unmatched bases: 2. There are 13 residues in the CDR3. Germline V gives CDR1 SGHRS, CDR2 YFSETQ. The CDR3 protein is CASSLAGNYEQYF. CDR3 nucleotide sequence: TGCGCCAGCAGCTTAGCGGGGAACTACGAGCAGTACTTC.